The sequence of this TCR beta chain was determined in a study of cytomegalovirus exposure and HLA in healthy donors. The PCR ran on 60 Vbeta and 13 Jbeta primers. Sequencing used immunoSEQ multiplex PCR; TCRdb keeps in-frame clones, though not all of them. The data hold about 160,000 clones, with 75% observed a single time. This clone was observed once. The germline V gene encodes CDR1 SGDLS and CDR2 YYNGEE. Germline trimming cut 4 bases from V and 12 bases from J; bases unmatched to any gene: 7. The CDR3 totals 15 residues. This sequence was found in a woman in her fifties or sixties in good health and CMV-seropositive. Input material: PBMCs. This rearrangement joins TRBV9 to TRBJ2-1; 16 bases align to TRBD2. The CDR3 DNA sequence: TGTGCCAGCAGCTCGGGACTAGCGGGGGGGGACTTGCAGTTCTTC. This encodes CASSSGLAGGDLQFF.